The 4 T cell receptor beta chains below all came from one sample that was sequenced in a study of human T cells and chemical hapten exposure. Time point specified: patch test 3, about 24 weeks after DPC sensitization. Regarding treatment: therapeutic diphenylcyclopropenone sensitization with weekly scalp DPC. One entry per CDR3 protein, called by TCRdb with MiXCR from the RACE reads. This sample yields roughly 200,000 distinct CDR3 sequences, of which 24% are seen a single time; 2.5% belongs to the top ten. This specimen was whole blood, taken in connection with sensitization to the hapten diphenylcyclopropenone (DPC). These receptors were obtained from a woman in her thirties or forties with alopecia areata. Some clones in this sample may be carry-over from other donors' samples.

The gene calls are TRBV7-6 and TRBJ2-7; unclear D gene. The CDR3 loop spans 12 amino acids. Germline CDR1 and CDR2: SGHVS and FNYEAQ. V shed 5 bases and J shed 6 bases, with 11 bases lying between them. CDR3 nucleotide sequence: TGTGCCAGCAGCAAGAACAACGCCGAGCAGTACTTC. It codes for CASSKNNAEQYF.

This clonotype was found a few times. The chain joins TRBV6-2 or TRBV6-3 to TRBJ2-7; D perhaps matches TRBD1 (6 bases). Germline V CDR1 and CDR2: MNHEY, SVGEGT. The CDR3 contains 14 residues. V lost 6 bases to trimming and J lost 2 bases, with 14 bases between them. CDR3 in amino acids: CASRKTGKPYEQYF. The DNA of the CDR3 is TGTGCCAGCAGGAAAACAGGGAAGCCCTACGAGCAGTACTTC.

This clonotype occurred a few times. Its ends do not fully match the called genes, so a read error is possible. V usage is TRBV20-1 and J usage is TRBJ2-7; TRBD2 matches at 11 bases. Per germline, CDR1 DFQATT and CDR2 SNEGSKA (reference sequence). This CDR3 spans 15 amino acids. The CDR3 sequence: CSARDGSGTSGWGNF. The CDR3 DNA follows: TGCAGTGCTAGAGATGGCTCCGGGACTAGCGGATGGGGGAACTTC.

This clonotype was seen more than once but under ten times. The V call is TRBV12-3 or TRBV12-4, the J call TRBJ2-1; TRBD1 agrees at 9 bases. The ends lost 4 bases at V and 5 bases at J; junction bases unmatched: 9. CDR3 length: 16 residues. In DNA, the CDR3 is TGTGCCAGCAGTTGGCTAGGACAGGGGACTCACAATGAGCAGTTCTTC. Its translation: CASSWLGQGTHNEQFF.